Described below is a single T cell receptor (beta chain) sequence and its context. Antigen: not known. The source of the sample is a study of T cells in Graves' hyperthyroidism and ophthalmopathy. RNA transcripts gave rise to amplified TCR beta CDR3 regions. The HTBI primer set was used in a first-round RT-PCR of the TCR CDR3. TCRdb re-derived calls from the multiplex PCR reads in MiXCR, one entry per CDR3 protein. Seen here are 45,000 to 75,000 distinct CDR3 sequences, around half observed once, and the top ten hold around 11%. General study findings and limits: Among thyroid clonotypes expanded above 0.001, most also appeared in blood.

The CDR3 is 18 amino acids. Germline V lookup: CDR1 SGHTA, CDR2 FQGTGA. Unmatched junction bases numbered 16, after V lost 5 bases and J lost 3 bases. The source material was blood. The V and J genes are TRBV7-3 and TRBJ2-5, with 9 bases matching TRBD2. The receptor comes from a woman aged 30 to 39 with Graves' ophthalmopathy. The CDR3 DNA sequence: TGTGCCAGCAGCCAGTTAGCGGGCGTAGCGGGGGTGGAAGAGACCCAGTACTTC. Translating gives CASSQLAGVAGVEETQYF.